Detailed here is one TCR beta chain. The antigen is unknown. Noted time point: week 35, safety follow-up. Vaccine doses each comprised 300 ug of mutant IDH1 20-mer peptide, with topical imiquimod. Patients received eight vaccinations in weeks 1, 3, 5, 7, 11, 15, 19, 23. The study enrolled donors with new WHO grade 3 or 4 IDH1-mutant, ATRX-lost astrocytomas. Method: immunoSEQ multiplex PCR; TCRdb's copy keeps in-frame clones and lacks some. Of about 60,000 clones listed, 80% to 90% are singletons. This record belongs to a study of a mutant IDH1 vaccine in newly diagnosed glioma. Study-wide background: Onset of vaccination occurred 4-6 weeks following radiotherapy alone, or with temozolomide cycles. Treated individuals were 62.5% male and approximately 40% female, averaging 40.4 years of age.

This TCR came from a man aged 30 to 45 with glioma. The sequencing here drew on PBMCs, taken from a glioma patient whose treatment included an IDH1 peptide vaccine.

The CDR3 DNA reads as TGTGCCAGCAGTGACGGAGGACAGGACGTCTGGCCCCAGCATTTT. It is translated as CASSDGGQDVWPQHF. The chain combines TRBV2 with TRBJ1-5, with 7 bases lining up with TRBD1. The CDR3 consists of 15 residues. With 3 bases clipped from V and 9 bases from J, the junction kept 11 bases outside the gene matches. The germline V gene encodes CDR1 SNHLY and CDR2 FYNNEI.